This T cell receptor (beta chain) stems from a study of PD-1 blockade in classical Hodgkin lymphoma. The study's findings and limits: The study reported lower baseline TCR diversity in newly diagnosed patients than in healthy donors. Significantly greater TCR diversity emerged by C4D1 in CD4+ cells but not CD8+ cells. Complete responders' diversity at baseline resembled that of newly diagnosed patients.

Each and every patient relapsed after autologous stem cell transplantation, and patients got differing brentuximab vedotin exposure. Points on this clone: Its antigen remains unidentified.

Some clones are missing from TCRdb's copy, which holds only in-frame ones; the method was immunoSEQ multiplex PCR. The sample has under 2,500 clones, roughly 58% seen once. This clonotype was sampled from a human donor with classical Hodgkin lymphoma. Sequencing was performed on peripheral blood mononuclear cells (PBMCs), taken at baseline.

CDR3 amino acids: CASSSDGQGHQPQHF. DNA for the CDR3: TGTGCCAGCAGCTCTGATGGACAGGGACATCAGCCCCAGCATTTT. V gene TRBV27 combines with J gene TRBJ1-5; 8 bases line up with TRBD1. Germline V gene sequence: CDR1 MNHEY, CDR2 SMNVEV (reference sequence). The CDR3 loop spans 15 amino acids. The junction had 9 bases not matched to a gene; V was cut back by 6 bases and J by 5 bases.